This T cell receptor (beta chain) originates from a study of blood T cell repertoires in COVID-19. Germline-derived CDR1 and CDR2 are LNHDA and SQIVND (reference sequence). The CDR3 sequence is 14 residues long. V was clipped by 2 bases and J by 2 bases, with 9 bases between them. Assay used: immunoSEQ multiplex PCR; TCRdb lists only in-frame clones, some missing. The profile shows about 470,000 clones, approximately 86% of them singletons. The rearrangement links TRBV19 to TRBJ1-1, with a tentative D call TRBD1 (6 bases). The sequenced sample was PBMCs or T cells enriched from blood (not recorded which). This clonotype was sampled from a woman between 18 and 29 years old who had recovered from COVID-19. The CDR3 loop reads CASSISRGNTEAFF. CDR3 DNA sequence: TGTGCCAGTAGTATAAGCAGGGGTAACACTGAAGCTTTCTTT.